This TCR beta chain was captured by sequencing in a study of blood T cell repertoires in COVID-19. For the study at large: Specimens from acute and convalescent COVID-19 originated in the United States, Italy and Spain. The cDNA or gDNA used as material had been derived from T cells, B-cell-depleted T cells, or PBMCs.

Methods used by the authors: Reference gene primer amplification yielded estimated nucleated cell counts. Sequencing was performed with immunoSEQ multiplex PCR; in TCRdb, only in-frame clones are kept and a portion is missing. V and J calls and clone size come straight from that table; D and trimming were deduced from the DNA. In the table there are fewer than 200,000 clones, approximately 84% of which are singletons. This CDR3 has 15 residues. After removal of 5 bases from V and 7 bases from J, the junction contained 8 bases not matched to a gene. Germline V gives CDR1 SGDLS, CDR2 YYNGEE. Sequenced input: peripheral blood. The genes are TRBV9 and TRBJ2-2; 10 nucleotides line up with TRBD2. The receptor comes from a woman of 80 years or more with acute or convalescent COVID-19. As DNA, the CDR3 is TGTGCCAGCAGTGAGATAGCGGGAGGCCTCGGGGAGCTGTTTTTT. It codes for CASSEIAGGLGELFF.